The sequence of this T cell receptor (beta chain) was determined in a study of cytomegalovirus exposure and HLA in healthy donors. The study's findings and limits: It has been reported that TCR beta sequences accurately predicted the HLA-A and HLA-B alleles of most subjects. Later analysis revealed greater clonal expansion in HLA-associated TCR beta chains than in equally common others. TCR beta chain V- and J-gene trimming was linked, in a later analysis, to a missense variant in DCLRE1C.

Germline V gene data show CDR1 as SGHAT and CDR2 as FQDESV (reference sequence). The trim removed 5 bases at V and 5 bases at J, leaving 5 bases unmatched. This CDR3 is 13 amino acids long. PCR amplification relied on 60 Vbeta primers (plus 13 Jbeta primers). Using immunoSEQ multiplex PCR, the repertoire was profiled, and TCRdb retains in-frame clones only, with some absent. The table lists 80,000 to 95,000 clones. About this clone: What it binds is not known.

Everyone who donated was a healthy bone marrow donor. This clonotype was sampled from a man in his fifties in good health and CMV-seropositive. The chain couples TRBV11-1 to TRBJ2-5; 7 nucleotides match TRBD1. Sequenced material: PBMCs. CDR3 DNA sequence: TGTGCCAGCAGCGAGGGACAGTGGGAGACCCAGTACTTC. It specifies CASSEGQWETQYF. Together with reference TRBV11-1 and TRBJ2-5, the CDR3 gives the full variable domain: EAEVAQSPRYKITEKSQAVAFWCDPISGHATLYWYRQILGQGPELLVQFQDESVVDDSQLPKDRFSAERLKGVDSTLKIQPAELGDSAMYLCASSEGQWETQYFGPGTRLLVL.